The 21 T cell receptor beta chains below were found in one sample sequenced in a study of cytomegalovirus exposure and HLA in healthy donors. With 60 Vbeta and 13 Jbeta primers, the PCR was carried out. Libraries were prepared by immunoSEQ multiplex PCR; TCRdb keeps only in-frame clonotypes and omits some of them. The top ten clones hold about 1.7% of a sample with about 130,000 clones, around 80% of them seen once. Sequencing was done on a sample of PBMCs. These receptors originate from a woman aged 45 to 65 in good health and CMV-seronegative.

This chain joins TRBV9 and TRBJ2-3; no clear D. Between the trimmed V and J ends, which lost 7 bases and 2 bases, there was a span of 11 bases. The CDR3 extends over 13 amino acids. Germline CDR1 and CDR2: SGDLS and YYNGEE. The CDR3 sequence is CASSSAVTDTQYF. DNA for the CDR3: TGTGCCAGCTCATCGGCGGTCACAGATACGCAGTATTTT.

This clone occurred a few times. This rearrangement joins TRBV4-2 to TRBJ1-5; D is unclear. The CDR3 consists of 15 residues. Germline loops: CDR1 LGHNA, CDR2 YNFKEQ. V was pared by 0 bases and J by 1 base, with 7 bases between. The CDR3: CASSQEFRSNQPQHF. DNA of the CDR3: TGTGCCAGCAGCCAAGAGTTCAGAAGCAATCAGCCCCAGCATTTT.

This clone was picked up a small number of times. This sequence joins TRBV5-4 and TRBJ1-1; 10 bases align to TRBD1. Trimming removed 4 bases from V and 4 bases from J; junction bases left unmatched: 10. Germline V lookup: CDR1 SGHNT, CDR2 YYREEE (reference sequence). This CDR3 has 16 residues. CDR3 loop: CASSKGQGRLSTEAFF. The CDR3 nucleotides read TGTGCCAGCAGCAAGGGACAGGGGCGGTTGAGCACTGAAGCTTTCTTT.

V gene TRBV25-1 combines with J gene TRBJ1-2, with D maybe TRBD1 (5 bases). Deletions cut 4 bases from V and 0 bases from J, with 12 bases between. Germline assignment: CDR1 MGHDK and CDR2 SYGVNS. The CDR3 has 15 residues. Here the CDR3 reads CASSAPGHSNYGYTF. CDR3 bases: TGTGCCAGCAGTGCCCCCGGACATTCTAACTATGGCTACACCTTC.

The rearrangement joins TRBV11-2 to TRBJ2-1, with 8 bases lining up with TRBD1. The CDR3 runs 17 residues. Looked up from germline, CDR1 is SGHAT and CDR2 is FQNNGV. Trimming cost V 5 bases and J 0 bases; bases outside gene matches: 9. CDR3 nucleotides: TGTGCCAGCAGCCGCCTCAGGGGGCGGGCCTCCTACAATGAGCAGTTCTTC. This encodes CASSRLRGRASYNEQFF.

This chain links TRBV5-1 with TRBJ2-3; TRBD1 matches 8 bases. With 4 bases clipped from V and 1 base from J, the junction kept 8 bases outside the gene matches. The CDR3 length is 16 residues. Germline CDR1 and CDR2: SGHRS and YFSETQ. This CDR3 is CASSDSPGGRTDTQYF. Here the CDR3 DNA reads TGCGCCAGCAGCGATAGTCCAGGGGGCCGCACAGATACGCAGTATTTT.

This clone has ten or more counts. The chain recombines TRBV15 with TRBJ2-6; D may be TRBD1 (6 bases). V was pared by 8 bases and J by 0 bases, with 17 bases between. CDR3 length equals 17 residues. Germline CDR1 is LNHNV and CDR2 is YYDKDF (reference sequence). CDR3 protein: CATLGASNSSGANVLTF. CDR3 bases: TGTGCCACCCTGGGGGCATCGAATAGCTCTGGGGCCAACGTCCTGACTTTC.

The chain recombines TRBV19 with TRBJ1-2, with D tentatively TRBD1 (6 bases). CDR1 is LNHDA and CDR2 is SQIVND in the germline V gene (reference sequence). The V end was cut by 4 bases, the J end by 4 bases, with 16 bases between. The CDR3 covers 15 residues. Here the CDR3 reads CASSNRQVLRYGYTF. The CDR3 region has the DNA TGTGCCAGTAGTAACCGACAGGTCCTACGCTATGGCTACACCTTC.

This clone has only one observation. The V and J genes are TRBV4-1 and TRBJ1-1, with TRBD1 as a possible D gene (5 bases). The length of the CDR3 is 16 residues. V was trimmed by 0 bases and J by 0 bases, leaving 11 bases between them. Per the germline V gene, CDR1 is MGHRA and CDR2 is YSYEKL. CDR3 DNA: TGCGCCAGCAGCCAAGATTCCCAGGGAATGAACACTGAAGCTTTCTTT. Amino acid sequence: CASSQDSQGMNTEAFF.

As regards this clone: A read error may produce the germline difference seen at one junction end. The chain carries TRBV7-7 and TRBJ2-1, with a weak D call TRBD1 (6 bases). Germline CDR1 SSHAT, CDR2 FNYEAQ (reference sequence). The CDR3 covers 13 residues. This chain's CDR3 is CASSLDRNNEQFF. The CDR3, as DNA: TGTGCTAGCAGCTTGGACAGAAACAATGAGCAGTTCTTC.

The genes are TRBV6-5 and TRBJ1-2, with D perhaps matching TRBD1 (5 bases). Germline V gene sequence: CDR1 MNHEY, CDR2 SVGAGI. This CDR3 is built from 13 residues. Trimming pared 5 bases from V and 4 bases from J, leaving 11 bases between. The CDR3 protein is CASSTPQGYGYTF. The CDR3 nucleotides are TGTGCCAGCAGTACCCCCCAGGGCTATGGCTACACCTTC.

Concerning this clone itself: Germline and junction disagree at one end, which may indicate a read error. This sequence joins TRBV6-5 and TRBJ1-2; 8 positions agree with TRBD1. CDR3 length: 12 amino acids. Germline V gene sequence: CDR1 MNHEY, CDR2 SVGAGI. DNA for the CDR3: TGTGCCAGCAGCCTTGGACAGGGCGGCTACCCCTTC. Translating gives CASSLGQGGYPF.

The chain combines TRBV2 with TRBJ2-3; 7 bases are a match to TRBD1. J gave up 0 bases and V 6 bases, and 3 bases lay outside the gene matches. The germline V gene encodes CDR1 SNHLY and CDR2 FYNNEI. The CDR3 contains 14 residues. The CDR3 coding sequence is TGTGCCAGCAGGAACAGGGGTAGCACAGATACGCAGTATTTT. Amino acid sequence: CASRNRGSTDTQYF.

The chain has TRBV7-2 and TRBJ1-3; 7 bases align to TRBD1. The germline gives CDR1 SGHTA, CDR2 FQGNSA. Germline trimming cut 4 bases from V and 0 bases from J; bases unmatched to any gene: 6. The CDR3 is 16 residues long. CDR3 nucleotides: TGTGCCAGCAGCTCCGCCGGGACAGCCTCTGGAAACACCATATATTTT. This encodes CASSSAGTASGNTIYF. The variable domain in full, completed from reference TRBV7-2 and TRBJ1-3, reads GAGVSQSPSNKVTEKGKDVELRCDPISGHTALYWYRQSLGQGLEFLIYFQGNSAPDKSGLPSDRFSAERTGGSVSTLTIQRTQQEDSAVYLCASSSAGTASGNTIYFGEGSWLTVV.

This chain uses TRBV6-6 with TRBJ1-1; perhaps TRBD1 as D (5 bases). The CDR3 spans 15 residues. In germline, CDR1 is MNHNY, CDR2 SVGAGI (reference sequence). V was trimmed by 0 bases and J by 6 bases, leaving 14 bases between them. The CDR3: CASSYSSGGSSEAFF. CDR3 coding DNA: TGTGCCAGCAGTTACTCATCTGGGGGGAGTTCTGAAGCTTTCTTT.

This chain connects TRBV11-2 to TRBJ1-5, with 8 nucleotides matching TRBD1. The CDR3 has 15 amino acids. CDR1 SGHAT and CDR2 FQNNGV come from the germline V gene. J lost 6 bases, V lost 1 base, and 5 bases had no gene match. CDR3 in DNA: TGTGCCAGCAGCTTAGCAGGGGGCGCAGGTCAGCCCCAGCATTTT. Translated: CASSLAGGAGQPQHF.

This chain links TRBV7-2 with TRBJ2-7; 14 bases line up with TRBD2. Looked up from germline, CDR1 is SGHTA and CDR2 is FQGNSA. This CDR3 is built from 18 residues. Losses at the gene ends were 5 bases for V and 2 bases for J; bases not matched to a gene: 11. The DNA of the CDR3 is TGTGCCAGCAGCGGACCGGGACTAGCGGGAGAACGCACCTACGAGCAGTACTTC. Residues: CASSGPGLAGERTYEQYF.

This clone has a single count. CDR3 sequence: CASSTGHDNEQFF. As DNA, the CDR3 is TGTGCCAGCAGTACAGGCCATGACAATGAGCAGTTCTTC. This rearrangement joins TRBV2 to TRBJ2-1; a weak D match, TRBD1 (5 bases). With 5 bases removed from V and 5 bases from J, the gap between germline ends came to 10 bases. The CDR3 runs to 13 residues. Germline CDR1 reads SNHLY; CDR2 reads FYNNEI.

The genes are TRBV7-9 and TRBJ1-2, with 7 bases fitting TRBD1. V trimming: 3 bases; J trimming: 4 bases; junction bases outside the gene matches: 8. Germline V gene lookup returns CDR1 SEHNR and CDR2 FQNEAQ (reference sequence). The CDR3 has 15 amino acids. The CDR3, as DNA: TGTGCCAGCAGCTTGGGACAGACCCTTTTCTATGGCTACACCTTC. Translated: CASSLGQTLFYGYTF. The full variable domain, with the rest looked up from reference TRBV7-9 and TRBJ1-2, is DTGVSQNPRHKITKRGQNVTFRCDPISEHNRLYWYRQTLGQGPEFLTYFQNEAQLEKSRLLSDRFSAERPKGSFSTLEIQRTEQGDSAMYLCASSLGQTLFYGYTFGSGTRLTVV.

The chain couples TRBV9 to TRBJ1-5; a possible D gene is TRBD1 (5 bases). Trimming took off 3 bases at V and 1 base at J, with 11 bases between the two ends. The CDR3 totals 15 residues. The germline V gene encodes CDR1 SGDLS and CDR2 YYNGEE. The CDR3 DNA reads as TGTGCCAGCAGCGCCCGCGGGGGAAGCAATCAGCCCCAGCATTTT. Translated, it gives CASSARGGSNQPQHF.

This clone was detected once. The V and J genes are TRBV5-4 and TRBJ1-5; D may be TRBD1 (6 bases). The V end lost 4 bases, the J end lost 1 base, and 12 bases lay between the germline ends. The CDR3 has 15 amino acids. Germline V gene data show CDR1 as SGHNT and CDR2 as YYREEE (reference sequence). CDR3 nucleotides: TGTGCCAGCAGCGTAGGGGGACGGAGCAATCAGCCCCAGCATTTT. Its translation: CASSVGGRSNQPQHF. Looking up the rest from reference TRBV5-4 and TRBJ1-5 gives the full variable domain: ETGVTQSPTHLIKTRGQQVTLRCSSQSGHNTVSWYQQALGQGPQFIFQYYREEENGRGNFPPRFSGLQFPNYSSELNVNALELDDSALYLCASSVGGRSNQPQHFGDGTRLSIL.